This TCR beta chain originates from a study of blood T cell repertoires in COVID-19. As for the study in general: Nucleic acid was either cDNA or gDNA, and it came from T cells, B-cell-depleted T cells, or PBMCs.

Participant-given clinical history determined each cohort assignment. In the study's own analysis: Amplification with reference gene primers provided the estimates of nucleated cell counts. Profiling relied on immunoSEQ multiplex PCR, and the TCRdb table lists in-frame clones only, not all of them. Clonal size and the V and J genes are those of that table, whereas D and trimming came from the DNA. This table holds some 180,000 clones, approximately 80% found once. Germline V lookup: CDR1 SGHRS, CDR2 YFSETQ. This CDR3 contains 13 residues. Trimming took 3 bases from V and 4 from J, leaving 10 bases between them.

The chain couples TRBV5-1 to TRBJ1-2; TRBD1 is a possible D gene (5 bases). The material sequenced was PBMCs or T cells enriched from blood (not recorded which). The receptor comes from a man aged 60-69 years who had been exposed to COVID-19. As DNA, the CDR3 is TGCGCCAGCAGCTCAACAGGAATCTATGGCTACACCTTC. The encoded protein is CASSSTGIYGYTF.